This T cell receptor beta chain was recovered during a study of cytomegalovirus exposure and HLA in healthy donors. Germline lookup yields CDR1 MRHNA and CDR2 SNTAGT. V trimming: 8 bases; J trimming: 5 bases; junction bases outside the gene matches: 6. This CDR3 is built from 14 residues. PCR amplification relied on 60 Vbeta primers (plus 13 Jbeta primers). The repertoire was sequenced with immunoSEQ multiplex PCR; TCRdb's copy has only in-frame clones and lacks some. The sample contains 120,000 or so clones, roughly 82% of which appear only once. The sequenced sample was PBMCs. This clonotype originated in a male donor in good health and CMV-seropositive. This chain connects TRBV6-4 to TRBJ2-2, with TRBD2 matching 9 bases. CDR3 region: CASEGLAGTGELFF. The CDR3 DNA reads TGTGCCAGCGAGGGACTAGCAGGGACCGGGGAGCTGTTTTTT.